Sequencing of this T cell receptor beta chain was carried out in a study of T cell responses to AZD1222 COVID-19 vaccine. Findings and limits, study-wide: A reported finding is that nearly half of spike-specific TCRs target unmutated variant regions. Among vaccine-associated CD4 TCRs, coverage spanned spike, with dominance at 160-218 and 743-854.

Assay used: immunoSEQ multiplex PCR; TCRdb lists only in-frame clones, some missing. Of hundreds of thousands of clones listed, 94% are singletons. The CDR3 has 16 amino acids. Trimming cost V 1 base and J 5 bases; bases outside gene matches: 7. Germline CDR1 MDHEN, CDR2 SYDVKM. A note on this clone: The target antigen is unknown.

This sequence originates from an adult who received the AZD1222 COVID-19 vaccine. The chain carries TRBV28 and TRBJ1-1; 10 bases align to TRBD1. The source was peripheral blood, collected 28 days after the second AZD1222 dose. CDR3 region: CASSLSPGQGKTEAFF. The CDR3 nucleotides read TGTGCCAGCAGTTTATCCCCGGGACAGGGGAAAACTGAAGCTTTCTTT.